This T cell receptor beta chain was retrieved from a study of regulatory T cells in long-lasting Graves disease. The CDR3 consists of 15 residues. Germline loops: CDR1 MRHNA, CDR2 SNTAGT. Through Arm-PCR of CDR3 regions and iRepertoire HTBI primers, TCR beta libraries were built. TCRdb ran MiXCR on the multiplex PCR reads and lists one entry per CDR3 protein. The sample shows more than 300,000 distinct CDR3 sequences, around 16% of them seen only once. Specified time point: newly diagnosed GD, antithyroid drugs for less than 3 months. Construction of the TCR library relied on RNA isolated from PBMCs. Concerning this clonotype: A much larger clone is a single base away; this may be a read error.

The chain is built from TRBV6-4 and TRBJ1-1; D remains ambiguous. Sequences were derived from peripheral blood mononuclear cells (PBMCs), sampled at new diagnosis, from a patient treated with antithyroid drugs. This sequence originates from a female donor with Graves disease. CDR3 region: CAGSYSREIGTEAFF. CDR3 sequence (DNA): TGTGCCGGCAGTTACTCGAGGGAGATTGGCACTGAAGCTTTCTTT.